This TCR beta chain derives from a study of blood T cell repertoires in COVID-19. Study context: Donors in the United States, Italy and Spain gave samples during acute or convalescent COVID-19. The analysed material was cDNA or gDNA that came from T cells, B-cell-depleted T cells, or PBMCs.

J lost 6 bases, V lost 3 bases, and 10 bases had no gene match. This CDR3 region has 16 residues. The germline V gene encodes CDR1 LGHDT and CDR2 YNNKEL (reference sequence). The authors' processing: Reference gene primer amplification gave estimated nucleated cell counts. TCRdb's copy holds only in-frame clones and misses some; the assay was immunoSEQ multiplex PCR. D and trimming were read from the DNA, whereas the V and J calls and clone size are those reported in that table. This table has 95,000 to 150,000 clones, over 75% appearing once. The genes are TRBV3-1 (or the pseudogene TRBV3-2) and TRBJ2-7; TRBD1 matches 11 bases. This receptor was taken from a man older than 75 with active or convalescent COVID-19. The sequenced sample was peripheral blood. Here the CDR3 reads CASSHGLSGTGGEQYF. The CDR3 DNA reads TGTGCCAGCAGCCATGGCCTCTCCGGGACAGGGGGCGAGCAGTACTTC.